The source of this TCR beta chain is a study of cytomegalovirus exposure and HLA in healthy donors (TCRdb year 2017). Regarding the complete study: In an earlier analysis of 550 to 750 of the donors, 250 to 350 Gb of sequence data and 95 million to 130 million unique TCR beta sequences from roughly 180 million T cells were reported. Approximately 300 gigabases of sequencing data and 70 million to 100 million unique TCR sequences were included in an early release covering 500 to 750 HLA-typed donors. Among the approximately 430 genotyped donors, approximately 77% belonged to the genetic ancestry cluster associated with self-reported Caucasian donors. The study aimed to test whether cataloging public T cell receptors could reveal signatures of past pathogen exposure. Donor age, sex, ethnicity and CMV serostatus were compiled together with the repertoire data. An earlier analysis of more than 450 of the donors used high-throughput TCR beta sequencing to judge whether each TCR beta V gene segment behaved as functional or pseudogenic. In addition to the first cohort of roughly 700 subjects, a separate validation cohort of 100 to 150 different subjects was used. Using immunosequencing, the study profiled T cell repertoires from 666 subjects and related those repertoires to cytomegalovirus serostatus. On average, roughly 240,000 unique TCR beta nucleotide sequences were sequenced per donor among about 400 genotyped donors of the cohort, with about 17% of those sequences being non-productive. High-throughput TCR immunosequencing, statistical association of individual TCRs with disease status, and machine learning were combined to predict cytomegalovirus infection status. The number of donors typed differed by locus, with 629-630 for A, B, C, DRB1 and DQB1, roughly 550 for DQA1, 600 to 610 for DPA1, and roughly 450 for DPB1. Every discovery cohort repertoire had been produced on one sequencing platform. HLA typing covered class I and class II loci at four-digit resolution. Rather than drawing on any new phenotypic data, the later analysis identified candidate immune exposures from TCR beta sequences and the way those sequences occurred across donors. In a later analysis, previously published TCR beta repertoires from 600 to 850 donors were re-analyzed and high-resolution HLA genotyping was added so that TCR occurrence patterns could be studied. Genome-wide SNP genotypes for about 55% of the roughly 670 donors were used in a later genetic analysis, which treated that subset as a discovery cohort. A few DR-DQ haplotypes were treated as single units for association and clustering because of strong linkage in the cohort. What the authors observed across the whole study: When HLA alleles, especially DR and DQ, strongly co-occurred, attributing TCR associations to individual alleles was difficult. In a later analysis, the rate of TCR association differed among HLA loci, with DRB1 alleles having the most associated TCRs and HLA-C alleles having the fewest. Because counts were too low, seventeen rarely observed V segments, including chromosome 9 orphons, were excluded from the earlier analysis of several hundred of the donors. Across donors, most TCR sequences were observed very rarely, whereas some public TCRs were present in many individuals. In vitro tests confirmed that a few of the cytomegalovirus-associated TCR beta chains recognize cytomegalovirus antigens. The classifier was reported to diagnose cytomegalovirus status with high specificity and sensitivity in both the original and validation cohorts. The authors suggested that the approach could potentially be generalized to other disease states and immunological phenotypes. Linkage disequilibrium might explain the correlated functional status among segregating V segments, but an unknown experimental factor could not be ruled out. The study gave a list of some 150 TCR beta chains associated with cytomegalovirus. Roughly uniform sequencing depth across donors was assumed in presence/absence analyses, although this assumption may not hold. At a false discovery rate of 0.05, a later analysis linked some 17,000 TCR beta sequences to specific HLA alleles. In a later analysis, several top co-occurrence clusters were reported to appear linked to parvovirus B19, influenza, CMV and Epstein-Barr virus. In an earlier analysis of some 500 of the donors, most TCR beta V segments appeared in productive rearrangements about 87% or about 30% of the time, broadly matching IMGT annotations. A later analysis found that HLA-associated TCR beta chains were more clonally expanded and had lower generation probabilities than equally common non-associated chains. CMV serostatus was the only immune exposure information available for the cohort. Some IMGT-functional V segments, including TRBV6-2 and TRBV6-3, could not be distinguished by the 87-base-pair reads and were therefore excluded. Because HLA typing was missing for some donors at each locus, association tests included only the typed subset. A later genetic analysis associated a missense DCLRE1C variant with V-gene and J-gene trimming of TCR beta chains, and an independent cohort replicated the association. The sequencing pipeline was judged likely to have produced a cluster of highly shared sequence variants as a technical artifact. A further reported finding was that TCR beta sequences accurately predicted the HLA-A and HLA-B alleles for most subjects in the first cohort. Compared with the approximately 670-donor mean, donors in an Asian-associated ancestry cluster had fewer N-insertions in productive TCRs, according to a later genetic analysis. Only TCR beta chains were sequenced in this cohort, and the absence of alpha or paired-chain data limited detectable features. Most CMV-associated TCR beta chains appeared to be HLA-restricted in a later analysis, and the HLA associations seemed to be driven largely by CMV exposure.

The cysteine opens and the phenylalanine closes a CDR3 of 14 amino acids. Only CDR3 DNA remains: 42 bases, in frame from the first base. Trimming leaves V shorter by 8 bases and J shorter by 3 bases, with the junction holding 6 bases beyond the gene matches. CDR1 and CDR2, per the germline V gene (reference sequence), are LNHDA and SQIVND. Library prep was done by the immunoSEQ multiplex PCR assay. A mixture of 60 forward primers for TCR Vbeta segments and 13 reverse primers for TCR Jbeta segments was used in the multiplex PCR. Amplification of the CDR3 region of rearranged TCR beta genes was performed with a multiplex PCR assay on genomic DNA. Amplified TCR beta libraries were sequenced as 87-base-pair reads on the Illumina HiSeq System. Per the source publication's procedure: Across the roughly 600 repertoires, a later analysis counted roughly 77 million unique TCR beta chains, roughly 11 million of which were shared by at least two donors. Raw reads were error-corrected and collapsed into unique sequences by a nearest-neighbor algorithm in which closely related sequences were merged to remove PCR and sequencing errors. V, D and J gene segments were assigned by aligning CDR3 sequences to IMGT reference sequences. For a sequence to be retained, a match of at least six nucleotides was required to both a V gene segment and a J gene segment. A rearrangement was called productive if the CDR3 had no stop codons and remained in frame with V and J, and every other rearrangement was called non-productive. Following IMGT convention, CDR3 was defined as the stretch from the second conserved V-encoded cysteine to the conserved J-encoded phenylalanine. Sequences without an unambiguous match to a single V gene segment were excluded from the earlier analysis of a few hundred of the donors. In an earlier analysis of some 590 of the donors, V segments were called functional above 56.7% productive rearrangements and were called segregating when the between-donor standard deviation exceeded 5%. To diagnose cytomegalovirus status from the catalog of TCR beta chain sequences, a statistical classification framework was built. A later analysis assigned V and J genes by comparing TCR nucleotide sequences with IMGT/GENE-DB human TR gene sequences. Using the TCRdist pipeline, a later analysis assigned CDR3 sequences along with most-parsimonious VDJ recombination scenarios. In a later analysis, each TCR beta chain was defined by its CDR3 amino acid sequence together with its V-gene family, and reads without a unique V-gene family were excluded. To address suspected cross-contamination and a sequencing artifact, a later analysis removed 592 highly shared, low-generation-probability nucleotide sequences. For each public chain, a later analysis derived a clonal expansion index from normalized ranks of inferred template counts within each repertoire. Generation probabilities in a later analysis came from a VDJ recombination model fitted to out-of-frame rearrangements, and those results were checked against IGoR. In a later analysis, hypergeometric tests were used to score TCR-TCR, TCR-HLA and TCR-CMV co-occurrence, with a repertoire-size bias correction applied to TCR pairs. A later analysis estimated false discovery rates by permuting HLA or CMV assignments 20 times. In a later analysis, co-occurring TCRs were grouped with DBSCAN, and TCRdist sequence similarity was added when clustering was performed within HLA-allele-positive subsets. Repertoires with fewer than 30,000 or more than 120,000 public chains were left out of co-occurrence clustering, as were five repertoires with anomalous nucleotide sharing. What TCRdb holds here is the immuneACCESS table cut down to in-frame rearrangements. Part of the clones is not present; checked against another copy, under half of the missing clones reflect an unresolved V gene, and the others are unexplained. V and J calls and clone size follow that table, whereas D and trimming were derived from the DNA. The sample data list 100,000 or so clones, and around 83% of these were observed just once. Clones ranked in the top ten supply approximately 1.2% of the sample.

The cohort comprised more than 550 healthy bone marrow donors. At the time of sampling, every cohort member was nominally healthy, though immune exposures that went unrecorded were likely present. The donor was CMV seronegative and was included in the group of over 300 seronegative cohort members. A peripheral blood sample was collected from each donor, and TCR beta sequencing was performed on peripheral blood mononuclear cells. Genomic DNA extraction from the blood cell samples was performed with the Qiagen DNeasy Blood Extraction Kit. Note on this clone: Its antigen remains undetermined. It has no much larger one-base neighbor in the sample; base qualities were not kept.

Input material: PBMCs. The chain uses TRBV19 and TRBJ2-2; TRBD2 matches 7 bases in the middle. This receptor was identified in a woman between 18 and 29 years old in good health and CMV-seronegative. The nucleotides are TGTGCCAGTTTCGGCGGGAGATACACCGGGGAGCTGTTTTTT. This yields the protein CASFGGRYTGELFF.